The entry below describes one T cell receptor (beta chain). The antigen remains undetermined. The record originates from a study of CD8 T cells in Susac syndrome. Study-wide results and limits: In Susac syndrome, the CD4+ T cell repertoires did not show clonal expansion.

RNA was extracted with the RNeasy kit, and a quantity of roughly 0.5 to 1 ug was reverse transcribed using random hexamers. TCRdb ran MiXCR on the immunoSEQ multiplex PCR reads and lists one entry per CDR3 protein. Of around 170,000 distinct CDR3 sequences listed, approximately 94% are singletons. TCR beta was sequenced from blood CD8+ and CD4+ T cells. TEMRA cells were FACS-enriched, while CD8+ and CD4+ T cells were negatively isolated. Germline loops: CDR1 DFQATT, CDR2 SNEGSKA (reference sequence). The V gene lost 1 base and the J gene lost 1 base, with 4 bases spanning the gap. The CDR3 is 12 residues long.

Sequencing input: CD4+ T cells from PBMCs. This TCR was sampled from a human donor with Susac syndrome. The chain carries TRBV20-1 and TRBJ2-5; D is unresolved. In DNA, the CDR3 is TGCAGTGCTAGAGGAATCCAAGAGACCCAGTACTTC. This codes for CSARGIQETQYF.